Listed here is a single TCR beta chain. Repertoires were generated with immunoSEQ multiplex PCR, while TCRdb's copy carries only in-frame clones and drops some. In the table there are 60,000 to 65,000 clones, roughly 89% of which are singletons. The CDR3 loop spans 15 amino acids. The V segment lost 8 bases and the J segment 4 bases; nucleotides outside the gene matches: 10. The germline CDR1 and CDR2 sequences are MNHEY and SVGAGI. The data were obtained in a study of T cell changes during pregnancy in multiple sclerosis. This chain uses TRBV6-5 with TRBJ2-1; TRBD2 agrees at 8 bases. This TCR derives from a female donor with multiple sclerosis, enrolled in a pregnancy study. Sample: peripheral blood, taken in the second trimester of pregnancy. The DNA for the CDR3 is TGTGCCAGCTCCGAGGCAACTAGCGGATACAATGAGCAGTTCTTC. Translated: CASSEATSGYNEQFF.